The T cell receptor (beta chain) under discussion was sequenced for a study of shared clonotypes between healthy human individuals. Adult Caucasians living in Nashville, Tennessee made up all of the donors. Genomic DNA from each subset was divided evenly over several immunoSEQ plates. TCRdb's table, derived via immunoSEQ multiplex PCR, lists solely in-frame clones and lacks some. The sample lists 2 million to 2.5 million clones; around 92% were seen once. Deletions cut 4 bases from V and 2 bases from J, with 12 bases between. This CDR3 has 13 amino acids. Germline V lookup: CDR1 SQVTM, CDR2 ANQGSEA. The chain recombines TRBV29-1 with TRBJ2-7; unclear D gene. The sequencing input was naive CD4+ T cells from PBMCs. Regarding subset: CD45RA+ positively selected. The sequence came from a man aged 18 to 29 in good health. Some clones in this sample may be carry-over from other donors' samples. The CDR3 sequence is CSVALPGTYEQYF. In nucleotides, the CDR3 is TGCAGCGTTGCTCTTCCCGGAACCTACGAGCAGTACTTC.